The 8 T cell receptor beta chains given below trace back to one sample, sequenced in a study of shared clonotypes between healthy human individuals. CD45RO-negative cells were positively selected for CCR7, leaving out terminally differentiated effector memory CD45RA+ cells. Some clones are missing from TCRdb's copy, which holds only in-frame ones; the method was immunoSEQ multiplex PCR. The sample lists about 2.1 million clones, around 93% occurring once. The sample consisted of naive CD8+ T cells from PBMCs. These receptors came from a man in his late teens or twenties in good health. Some clones in this sample may be carry-over from other donors' samples.

This clone was picked up one time. The chain is built from TRBV28 and TRBJ2-1; D is ambiguous. V dropped 3 bases and J dropped 2 bases, with 5 bases sitting between them. The length of the CDR3 is 13 residues. Germline V CDR1 and CDR2: MDHEN, SYDVKM. The CDR3 loop reads CASSFYPYNEQFF. CDR3 coding DNA: TGTGCCAGCAGTTTCTACCCCTACAATGAGCAGTTCTTC.

The V gene is TRBV20-1, the J gene TRBJ2-3; D remains unclear. Germline loops: CDR1 DFQATT, CDR2 SNEGSKA (reference sequence). CDR3 length: 10 residues. The germline V and J ends were trimmed by 4 bases and 10 bases, with 9 bases remaining between them. CDR3 DNA sequence: TGCAGTGCTACTGGGAAAGCGCAGTATTTT. The encoded protein is CSATGKAQYF.

The chain recombines TRBV13 with TRBJ2-3; TRBD1 matches 9 bases. The CDR3 runs to 15 residues. Losses at the gene ends were 5 bases for V and 4 bases for J; bases not matched to a gene: 7. Germline loops: CDR1 PRHDT, CDR2 FYEKMQ (reference sequence). The DNA of the CDR3 is TGTGCCAGCAGCACCCCCCGACAGGGGGCAGATACGCAGTATTTT. This sequence encodes CASSTPRQGADTQYF.

The chain uses TRBV28 and TRBJ1-5; D is unclear. This CDR3 contains 12 residues. The V gene lost 3 bases and the J gene lost 9 bases, with 9 bases spanning the gap. CDR1 is MDHEN, CDR2 SYDVKM, per germline. CDR3 in amino acids: CASSLTSTPQHF. CDR3 in DNA: TGTGCCAGCAGTTTGACGAGCACGCCCCAGCATTTT.

J is TRBJ2-7 and V is TRBV9; D is uncertain. CDR3 length equals 11 residues. Trimming removed 6 bases from V and 2 bases from J, with 6 bases in between. CDR1 SGDLS and CDR2 YYNGEE come from the germline V gene. CDR3 bases: TGTGCCAGCACAAAGACCTACGAGCAGTACTTC. It encodes CASTKTYEQYF.

This chain uses TRBV7-9 with TRBJ2-2; 8 bases line up with TRBD2. This CDR3 is built from 13 residues. The germline gives CDR1 SEHNR, CDR2 FQNEAQ (reference sequence). J gave up 0 bases and V 10 bases, and 1 base lay outside the gene matches. The CDR3 sequence is CAIAGTNTGELFF. In DNA, the CDR3 is TGTGCCATAGCGGGAACGAACACCGGGGAGCTGTTTTTT.

This rearrangement joins TRBV29-1 to TRBJ1-5; 7 positions agree with TRBD1. Germline values: CDR1 SQVTM, CDR2 ANQGSEA. This CDR3 has 13 residues. Germline trimming cut 4 bases from V and 2 bases from J; bases unmatched to any gene: 2. CDR3 protein: CSVGQGGNQPQHF. CDR3 bases: TGCAGCGTTGGCCAGGGGGGCAATCAGCCCCAGCATTTT.

The rearrangement joins TRBV28 to TRBJ2-3; D may be TRBD1 (6 bases). With 6 bases removed from V and 2 bases from J, the gap between germline ends came to 21 bases. The CDR3 contains 17 residues. The germline gives CDR1 MDHEN, CDR2 SYDVKM. The CDR3, as DNA: TGTGCCAGCAGCCGATCCCCCCGGACAGACTACACAGATACGCAGTATTTT. Protein sequence: CASSRSPRTDYTDTQYF.